This entry describes one T cell receptor (beta chain). V shed 10 bases and J 6 bases; nucleotides not matched to a gene: 7. Germline V gene sequence: CDR1 ENHRY, CDR2 SYGVKD. The CDR3 contains 12 residues. This specimen belongs to a study of blood T cell repertoires in COVID-19. Study-wide context: In each case, the material was cDNA or gDNA derived from T cells, B-cell-depleted T cells, or PBMCs.

Some clones are missing from TCRdb's copy, which holds only in-frame ones; the method was immunoSEQ multiplex PCR. The repertoire holds 150,000 or so clones, with around four fifths as singletons. V gene TRBV10-3 combines with J gene TRBJ2-7, with 9 nucleotides matching TRBD1. Sequencing input: PBMCs or T cells enriched from blood (not recorded which). This clonotype originated in a woman aged 50 to 60 in a cohort exposed to, infected with or recovered from COVID-19 (not recorded which). The CDR3 region has the DNA TGTGCCACGAACCTGGACAGGGGCGAGCAGTACTTC. This gives the protein CATNLDRGEQYF.